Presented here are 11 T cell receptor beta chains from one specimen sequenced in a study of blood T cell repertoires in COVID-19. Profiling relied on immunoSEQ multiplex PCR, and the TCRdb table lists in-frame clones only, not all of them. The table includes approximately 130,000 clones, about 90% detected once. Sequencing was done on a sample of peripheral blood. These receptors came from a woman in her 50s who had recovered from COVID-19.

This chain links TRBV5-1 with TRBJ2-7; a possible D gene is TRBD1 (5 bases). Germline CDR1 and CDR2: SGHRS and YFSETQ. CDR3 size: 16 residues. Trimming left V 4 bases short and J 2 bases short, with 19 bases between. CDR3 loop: CASSVLQGKRPYEQYF. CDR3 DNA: TGCGCCAGCAGCGTATTGCAGGGTAAGAGGCCCTACGAGCAGTACTTC.

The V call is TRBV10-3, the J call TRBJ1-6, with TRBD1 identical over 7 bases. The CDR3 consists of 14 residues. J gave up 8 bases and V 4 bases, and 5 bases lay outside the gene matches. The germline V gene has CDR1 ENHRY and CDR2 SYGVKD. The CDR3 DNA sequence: TGTGCCATCAGTGGACAGGGTCTGGATTCACCCCTCCACTTT. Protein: CAISGQGLDSPLHF.

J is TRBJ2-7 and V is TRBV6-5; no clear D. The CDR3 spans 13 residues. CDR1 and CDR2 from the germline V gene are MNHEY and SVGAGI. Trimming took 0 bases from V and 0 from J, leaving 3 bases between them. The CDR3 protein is CASSYSASYEQYF. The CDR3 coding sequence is TGTGCCAGCAGTTACTCAGCCTCCTACGAGCAGTACTTC.

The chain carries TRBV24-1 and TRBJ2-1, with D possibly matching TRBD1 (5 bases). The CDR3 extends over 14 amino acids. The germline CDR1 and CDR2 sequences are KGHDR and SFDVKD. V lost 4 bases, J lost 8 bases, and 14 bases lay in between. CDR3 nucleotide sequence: TGTGCCACCAGTGACCCCCAGGGTGGGGATGAGCAGTTCTTC. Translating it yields CATSDPQGGDEQFF.

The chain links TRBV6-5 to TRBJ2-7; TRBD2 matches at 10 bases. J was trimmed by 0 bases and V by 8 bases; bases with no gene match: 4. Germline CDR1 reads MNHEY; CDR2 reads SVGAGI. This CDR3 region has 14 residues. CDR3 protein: CASSIAGGSYEQYF. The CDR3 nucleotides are TGTGCCAGCTCTATAGCGGGGGGCTCCTACGAGCAGTACTTC.

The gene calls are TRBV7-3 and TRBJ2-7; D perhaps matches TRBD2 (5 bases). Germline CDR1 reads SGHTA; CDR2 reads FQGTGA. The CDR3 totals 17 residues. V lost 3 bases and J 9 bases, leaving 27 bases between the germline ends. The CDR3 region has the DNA TGTGCCAGCAGCTTGCCCCTCACGGGAAACTACGTTTTAGGGCAGTACTTC. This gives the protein CASSLPLTGNYVLGQYF.

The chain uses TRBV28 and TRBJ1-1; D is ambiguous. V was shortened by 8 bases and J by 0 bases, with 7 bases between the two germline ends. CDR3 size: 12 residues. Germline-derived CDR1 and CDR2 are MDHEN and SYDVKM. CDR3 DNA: TGTGCCAGCGTATCGGTGAACACTGAAGCTTTCTTT. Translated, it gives CASVSVNTEAFF.

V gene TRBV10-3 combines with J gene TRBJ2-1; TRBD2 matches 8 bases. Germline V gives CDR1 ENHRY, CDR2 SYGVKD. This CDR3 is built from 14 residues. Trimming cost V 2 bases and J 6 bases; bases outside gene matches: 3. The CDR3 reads CAISEATSANEQFF. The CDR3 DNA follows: TGTGCCATCAGTGAGGCGACTAGCGCCAATGAGCAGTTCTTC.

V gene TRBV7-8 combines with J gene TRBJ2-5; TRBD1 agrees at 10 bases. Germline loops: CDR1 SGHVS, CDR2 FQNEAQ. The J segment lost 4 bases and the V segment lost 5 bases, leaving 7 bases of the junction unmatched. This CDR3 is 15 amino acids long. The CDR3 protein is CASSTVGTGVETQYF. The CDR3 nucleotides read TGTGCCAGCAGCACCGTCGGGACAGGGGTAGAGACCCAGTACTTC.

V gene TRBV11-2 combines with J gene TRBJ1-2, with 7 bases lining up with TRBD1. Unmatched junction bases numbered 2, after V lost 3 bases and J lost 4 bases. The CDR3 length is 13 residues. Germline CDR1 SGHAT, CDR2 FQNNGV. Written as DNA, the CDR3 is TGTGCCAGCAGCTTGGGACAGTTCTATGGCTACACCTTC. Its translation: CASSLGQFYGYTF.

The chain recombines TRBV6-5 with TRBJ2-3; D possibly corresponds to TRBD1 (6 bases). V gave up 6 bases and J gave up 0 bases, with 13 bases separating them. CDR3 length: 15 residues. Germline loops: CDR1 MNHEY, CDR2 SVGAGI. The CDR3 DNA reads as TGTGCCAGCAGACCCAGGGGTTCTAGCACAGATACGCAGTATTTT. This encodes CASRPRGSSTDTQYF.